The 9 T cell receptor beta chains listed next were all sequenced from one sample in a study of cytomegalovirus exposure and HLA in healthy donors. The table came from immunoSEQ multiplex PCR; TCRdb's copy has only in-frame clones and leaves some out. This table holds 95,000 to 150,000 clones, around nine tenths found once. Sequencing was carried out using PBMCs. The receptor source for this set is a woman under 30 in good health and CMV-seronegative.

This clone has just one count. J is TRBJ1-2 and V is TRBV11-2, with D perhaps TRBD1 (6 bases). V was shortened by 4 bases and J by 4 bases, with 10 bases between the two germline ends. Germline V gene lookup returns CDR1 SGHAT and CDR2 FQNNGV. The CDR3 loop spans 13 amino acids. The CDR3 sequence: CASSSGHGYGYTF. In DNA form, the CDR3 reads TGTGCCAGCAGCTCGGGACACGGCTATGGCTACACCTTC.

J is TRBJ2-5 and V is TRBV7-9, with unresolved D. Germline lookup yields CDR1 SEHNR and CDR2 FQNEAQ (reference sequence). The germline V and J ends were trimmed by 5 bases and 1 base, with 8 bases remaining between them. The CDR3 is 13 residues long. CDR3 in amino acids: CASSPPLQETQYF. The CDR3 nucleotides read TGTGCCAGCAGCCCCCCCCTCCAAGAGACCCAGTACTTC.

The rearrangement links TRBV19 to TRBJ1-2, with D tentatively TRBD1 (6 bases). CDR3 length: 14 amino acids. V lost 1 base and J 10 bases, leaving 16 bases between the germline ends. Germline V gives CDR1 LNHDA, CDR2 SQIVND (reference sequence). The CDR3 loop is CASSIAVGGWDYTF. The CDR3 region has the DNA TGTGCCAGTAGTATAGCCGTTGGGGGCTGGGACTACACCTTC. Combining the CDR3 with reference TRBV19 and TRBJ1-2 gives the whole variable domain DGGITQSPKYLFRKEGQNVTLSCEQNLNHDAMYWYRQDPGQGLRLIYYSQIVNDFQKGDIAEGYSVSREKKESFPLTVTSAQKNPTAFYLCASSIAVGGWDYTFGSGTRLTVV.

V and J are TRBV2 and TRBJ2-5; 11 positions agree with TRBD2. This CDR3 has 18 amino acids. Trimming at V came to 2 bases and at J to 2 bases, leaving 10 bases not matched to a gene. Germline CDR1 is SNHLY and CDR2 is FYNNEI. CDR3 sequence (DNA): TGTGCCAGCAGTGAACTAGCGGGGGGCCGAAGCTTACAAGAGACCCAGTACTTC. Translation gives CASSELAGGRSLQETQYF.

This rearrangement joins TRBV5-1 to TRBJ1-1, with D tentatively TRBD1 (5 bases). Germline V gives CDR1 SGHRS, CDR2 YFSETQ. V was trimmed by 2 bases and J by 3 bases, leaving 8 bases between them. The CDR3 has 13 residues. The CDR3 coding sequence is TGCGCCAGCAGCTTTGACAGCCACACTGAAGCTTTCTTT. Encoded protein: CASSFDSHTEAFF.

The chain is built from TRBV5-1 and TRBJ1-1, with D unclear. The germline V and J ends were trimmed by 3 bases and 5 bases, with 11 bases remaining between them. Germline V gene lookup returns CDR1 SGHRS and CDR2 YFSETQ. This CDR3 contains 13 residues. DNA for the CDR3: TGCGCCAGCAGCTACTTTCCAGCGACTGAAGCTTTCTTT. Its translation is CASSYFPATEAFF.

The chain carries TRBV6-4 and TRBJ2-1; 7 positions agree with TRBD2. This CDR3 comprises 14 residues. Germline CDR1 and CDR2: MRHNA and SNTAGT. V was pared by 4 bases and J by 7 bases, with 7 bases of the junction left unmatched. CDR3 amino acids: CASSGGGTTNEQFF. The DNA of the CDR3 is TGTGCCAGCAGTGGTGGCGGGACTACTAATGAGCAGTTCTTC.

This chain links TRBV2 with TRBJ1-1, with D tentatively TRBD1 (6 bases). CDR1 and CDR2 from the germline V gene are SNHLY and FYNNEI. The V and J ends lost 6 bases and 11 bases respectively, with 16 bases between them. CDR3 length: 12 amino acids. The DNA for the CDR3 is TGTGCCAGCAGCGGCCAGGGACAATTGGCTTTCTTT. This sequence encodes CASSGQGQLAFF.

The chain employs TRBV15 and TRBJ2-7; 10 nucleotides line up with TRBD1. The CDR3 consists of 14 residues. The V segment lost 7 bases and the J segment 1 base; nucleotides outside the gene matches: 4. The germline V gene has CDR1 LNHNV and CDR2 YYDKDF (reference sequence). CDR3 region: CATTVDRGSYEQYF. CDR3 DNA: TGTGCCACCACCGTGGACAGGGGGTCCTACGAGCAGTACTTC.